A single sample is the source of the 20 T cell receptor beta chains below, sequenced in a study of blood T cell repertoires in COVID-19 (dated by TCRdb to 2018 to 2020). Library preparation was by the immunoSEQ multiplex PCR assay. The table was pulled from immuneACCESS by TCRdb, which kept in-frame rearrangements only. Such tables lose some clones; where checked, under half of the loss comes from unresolved V genes, and the rest has no known cause. This sample comprises some 150,000 clones, about 89% of them detected only once. Clones ranked in the top ten supply 0.55% of the sample. Sequencing input: peripheral blood. Receptors originate from a man between 50 and 59 years old with acute or convalescent COVID-19.

The chain recombines TRBV4-2 with TRBJ2-6; TRBD1 matches at 9 bases. Germline CDR1 LGHNA, CDR2 YNFKEQ. Trimming cost V 3 bases and J 0 bases; bases outside gene matches: 6. This CDR3 comprises 18 residues. The CDR3 is CASSQRRGQGSGANVLTF. The CDR3 nucleotides are TGTGCCAGCAGCCAGCGACGGGGACAGGGCTCTGGGGCCAACGTCCTGACTTTC.

V usage is TRBV7-8 and J usage is TRBJ1-2; D remains unclear. The V and J ends lost 1 base and 6 bases respectively, with 9 bases between them. CDR1 and CDR2 (germline): SGHVS, FQNEAQ. The CDR3 runs to 13 residues. The CDR3 sequence: CASSLVPGNGYTF. The CDR3, as DNA: TGTGCCAGCAGCTTAGTGCCAGGCAATGGCTACACCTTC.

The genes are TRBV9 and TRBJ1-1, with 11 positions matching TRBD1. J was trimmed by 5 bases and V by 4 bases; bases with no gene match: 10. Germline V gene lookup returns CDR1 SGDLS and CDR2 YYNGEE. This CDR3 region has 16 residues. In DNA, the CDR3 is TGTGCCAGCAGCCCCCGGACAGGGGGCGCTCGGACTGAAGCTTTCTTT. It yields the protein CASSPRTGGARTEAFF.

The V and J genes are TRBV13 and TRBJ1-2; D not resolved. Germline loops: CDR1 PRHDT, CDR2 FYEKMQ (reference sequence). V was pared by 0 bases and J by 1 base, with 6 bases between. The CDR3 has 14 amino acids. Written as DNA, the CDR3 is TGTGCCAGCAGCTTAGGAGGGAGTAACTATGGCTACACCTTC. Encoded protein: CASSLGGSNYGYTF.

CDR3 protein: CASSRPGTDTQYF. In DNA form, the CDR3 reads TGTGCCAGCAGCAGACCAGGGACAGATACGCAGTATTTT. The V call is TRBV3-1 (or the pseudogene TRBV3-2), the J call TRBJ2-3, with D possibly TRBD1 on 5 matching bases. The CDR3 spans 13 residues. The V gene's germline CDR1 is LGHDT and CDR2 YNNKEL (reference sequence). Between the trimmed V and J ends, which lost 5 bases and 3 bases, there was a span of 9 bases.

The chain is built from TRBV5-4 and TRBJ2-2, with 9 bases that match TRBD2. This CDR3 contains 15 residues. Unmatched junction bases numbered 5, after V lost 7 bases and J lost 1 base. In germline, CDR1 is SGHNT, CDR2 YYREEE (reference sequence). This CDR3 is CASGQTSGNTGELFF. The CDR3 DNA follows: TGTGCCAGCGGACAGACTAGCGGGAACACCGGGGAGCTGTTTTTT.

The rearrangement joins TRBV3-1 (or the pseudogene TRBV3-2) to TRBJ1-2; 8 bases are a match to TRBD1. CDR3 length: 17 amino acids. The V gene's germline CDR1 is LGHDT and CDR2 YNNKEL (reference sequence). V lost 2 bases and J lost 10; bases outside the gene matches: 18. The CDR3 region has the DNA TGTGCCAGCAGCCAATGGGGACTCGGACAGGGCACACTATCCTACACCTTC. Residues: CASSQWGLGQGTLSYTF.

The CDR3 DNA is TGTGCCAGCAGCTCCTCGCGGGCTTTCTTT. Protein: CASSSSRAFF. V and J are TRBV7-4 and TRBJ1-1; no clear D. V lost 4 bases and J lost 11, with 8 bases in between. Germline V lookup: CDR1 SGHVT, CDR2 SQSDAQ. This CDR3 region has 10 residues.

This chain connects TRBV6-5 to TRBJ2-2, with 11 bases aligning to TRBD2. The CDR3 is 16 amino acids. Unmatched junction bases numbered 5, after V lost 2 bases and J lost 6 bases. From germline, CDR1 is MNHEY and CDR2 SVGAGI. The CDR3 loop reads CASSYVAGGPPGELFF. In DNA, the CDR3 is TGTGCCAGCAGTTACGTAGCGGGAGGGCCCCCCGGGGAGCTGTTTTTT.

The chain combines TRBV4-3 with TRBJ1-2, with D unresolved. V was clipped by 0 bases and J by 4 bases, with 9 bases between them. Germline V gene data show CDR1 as LGHNA and CDR2 as YSLEER. The CDR3 has 14 amino acids. CDR3 sequence: CASSQDPLSYGYTF. The CDR3 bases are TGCGCCAGCAGCCAAGATCCCCTGTCCTATGGCTACACCTTC.

The chain couples TRBV9 to TRBJ1-6; 7 bases align to TRBD1. The CDR3 contains 14 residues. Germline CDR1 and CDR2: SGDLS and YYNGEE. J gave up 9 bases and V 0 bases, and 3 bases lay outside the gene matches. The CDR3: CASSVGDSGSPLHF. CDR3 in DNA: TGTGCCAGCAGCGTAGGGGACAGTGGTTCACCCCTCCACTTT.

The V and J genes are TRBV6-6 and TRBJ2-5; 7 bases map to TRBD2. Germline loops: CDR1 MNHNY, CDR2 SVGAGI (reference sequence). The CDR3 loop spans 14 amino acids. The junction had 6 bases not matched to a gene; V was cut back by 6 bases and J by 2 bases. The CDR3 loop is CASSPSSGQETQYF. The CDR3 region has the DNA TGTGCCAGCAGCCCTTCTAGCGGACAAGAGACCCAGTACTTC.

The V gene is TRBV10-3, the J gene TRBJ1-3, with TRBD1 identical over 7 bases. Per germline, CDR1 ENHRY and CDR2 SYGVKD. CDR3 size: 14 residues. The ends lost 0 bases at V and 4 bases at J; junction bases unmatched: 0. The CDR3 DNA reads TGTGCCATCAGTGAGTCGGACAGGGGAAACACCATATATTTT. Residues: CAISESDRGNTIYF.

The V and J genes are TRBV29-1 and TRBJ1-2; tentatively, D is TRBD1 (5 bases). Between the trimmed V and J ends, which lost 6 bases and 5 bases, there was a span of 25 bases. The CDR3 consists of 16 residues. Germline values: CDR1 SQVTM, CDR2 ANQGSEA. Written as DNA, the CDR3 is TGCAGCGTAATGCGGAGCCCCATAGGGACTAGATATGGCTACACCTTC. It specifies CSVMRSPIGTRYGYTF.

The chain has TRBV6-5 and TRBJ1-4; D unclear. The CDR3 length is 12 residues. V was pared by 6 bases and J by 8 bases, with 10 bases between. The germline V gene encodes CDR1 MNHEY and CDR2 SVGAGI. DNA for the CDR3: TGTGCCAGCAGCTTCCGGGAGGAAAAACTGTTTTTT. Translation: CASSFREEKLFF.

The genes are TRBV12-3 or TRBV12-4 and TRBJ2-2; D is possibly TRBD1 (5 bases). CDR3 length: 12 residues. V gave up 8 bases and J gave up 2 bases, with 6 bases separating them. CDR3 DNA sequence: TGTGCCAGCGGACAAAACACCGGGGAGCTGTTTTTT. It encodes CASGQNTGELFF.

CDR3 coding DNA: TGTGCCAGCAGCCGGACGCCGGGACAGGGCTTTTTTCGGGAAAAACTGTTTTTT. It translates to CASSRTPGQGFFREKLFF. The gene calls are TRBV5-6 and TRBJ1-4, with 9 positions matching TRBD1. Per the germline V gene, CDR1 is SGHDT and CDR2 is YYEEEE. The CDR3 extends over 18 amino acids. J gave up 8 bases and V 4 bases, and 18 bases lay outside the gene matches.

This clone was picked up a small number of times. This CDR3 reads CASRGQGGAPLHF. CDR3 DNA: TGTGCCAGCAGGGGACAGGGAGGAGCACCCCTCCACTTT. The chain has TRBV6-5 and TRBJ1-6, with TRBD1 matching over 9 bases. The J segment lost 11 bases and the V segment lost 6 bases, leaving 5 bases of the junction unmatched. Germline V lookup: CDR1 MNHEY, CDR2 SVGAGI. This CDR3 spans 13 amino acids.

The chain uses TRBV27 and TRBJ2-1; 10 nucleotides match TRBD2. CDR3 length equals 19 residues. The germline gives CDR1 MNHEY, CDR2 SMNVEV (reference sequence). The V segment lost 5 bases and the J segment 4 bases; nucleotides outside the gene matches: 17. The CDR3 sequence: CASSPKSPLAGVLYNEQFF. The CDR3 nucleotides are TGTGCCAGCAGTCCAAAATCACCCCTAGCGGGAGTTCTTTACAATGAGCAGTTCTTC.

This rearrangement joins TRBV7-9 to TRBJ1-6; 9 bases are a match to TRBD1. Germline CDR1 reads SEHNR; CDR2 reads FQNEAQ (reference sequence). Trimming at V came to 4 bases and at J to 6 bases, leaving 4 bases not matched to a gene. CDR3 size: 15 residues. CDR3 sequence reads: CASSYGQGLNSPLHF. DNA for the CDR3: TGTGCCAGCAGCTATGGACAGGGGCTTAATTCACCCCTCCACTTT.